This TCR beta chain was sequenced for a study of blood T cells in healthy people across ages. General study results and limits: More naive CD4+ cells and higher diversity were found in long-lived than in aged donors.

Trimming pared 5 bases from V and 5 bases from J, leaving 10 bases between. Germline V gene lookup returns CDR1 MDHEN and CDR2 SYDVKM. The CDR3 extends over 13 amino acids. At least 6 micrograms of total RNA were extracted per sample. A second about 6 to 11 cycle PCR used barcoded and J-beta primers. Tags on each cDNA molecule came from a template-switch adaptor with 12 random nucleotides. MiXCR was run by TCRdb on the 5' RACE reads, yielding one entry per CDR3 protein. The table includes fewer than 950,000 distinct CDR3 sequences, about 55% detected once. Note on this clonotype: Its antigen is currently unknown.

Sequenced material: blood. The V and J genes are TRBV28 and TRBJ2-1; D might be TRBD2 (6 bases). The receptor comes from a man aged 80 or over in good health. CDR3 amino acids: CASSRGGDNEQFF. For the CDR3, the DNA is TGTGCCAGCAGTCGCGGAGGGGACAATGAGCAGTTCTTC.